This T cell receptor (beta chain) was profiled in a study of CD8 T cell repertoires and HIV-1 epitope variants. The CDR3 runs to 14 residues. Deletions cut 0 bases from V and 5 bases from J, with 10 bases between. Per germline, CDR1 SGHRS and CDR2 YFSETQ. Some clones are missing from TCRdb's copy, which holds only in-frame ones; the method was immunoSEQ multiplex PCR. The sample consists of more than 85,000 clones, approximately 70% of them appearing once. The receptor was derived from a male donor with HIV. The sequenced sample was uncultured baseline CD8+ T cells from peripheral blood mononuclear cells (PBMCs). V is TRBV5-1 and J is TRBJ2-3, with a possible D match to TRBD2 (5 bases). CDR3 nucleotides: TGCGCCAGCAGCTTGGTGAGGGAGAAAGATACGCAGTATTTT. This gives the protein CASSLVREKDTQYF.